This passage covers 20 T cell receptor beta chains from one sample sequenced in a study of beta chain features in type 1 diabetes. cDNA synthesis used the whole RNA isolate, giving expressed TCRB sequences. Sequencing was performed with immunoSEQ multiplex PCR; in TCRdb, only in-frame clones are kept and a portion is missing. The table has 400,000 to 600,000 clones, 30% seen once. The sample comprised naive CD4+ T cells from blood. These receptors were collected from a man between 18 and 29 years old in good health.

Only a few counts were recorded for this clone. The V call is TRBV5-4, the J call TRBJ2-1; 13 nucleotides agree with TRBD2. V was pared by 4 bases and J by 3 bases, with 7 bases of the junction left unmatched. This CDR3 is 17 amino acids long. CDR1 and CDR2 (germline): SGHNT, YYREEE (reference sequence). This CDR3 reads CASSTGLAGEVYNEQFF. In nucleotides, the CDR3 is TGTGCCAGCAGCACAGGACTAGCGGGAGAGGTCTACAATGAGCAGTTCTTC.

The chain links TRBV29-1 to TRBJ2-1; 11 bases map to TRBD2. Germline loops: CDR1 SQVTM, CDR2 ANQGSEA. The CDR3 length is 15 residues. V trimming: 2 bases; J trimming: 2 bases; junction bases outside the gene matches: 2. The CDR3 region has the DNA TGCAGCGTTGAACTGGGACTAGCGGCCTACAATGAGCAGTTCTTC. Residues: CSVELGLAAYNEQFF.

This clone has only a few counts. The J gene is TRBJ2-1, the V gene TRBV9; perhaps TRBD2 as D (6 bases). CDR3 length: 15 residues. Trimming left V 3 bases short and J 4 bases short, with 14 bases between. Looked up from germline, CDR1 is SGDLS and CDR2 is YYNGEE. CDR3 amino acids: CASSERGTLYNEQFF. DNA for the CDR3: TGTGCCAGCAGCGAGCGCGGGACTTTATACAATGAGCAGTTCTTC.

This clone was observed a handful of times. The chain combines TRBV4-3 with TRBJ1-4; D remains unclear. Germline V CDR1 and CDR2: LGHNA, YSLEER. The CDR3 is 15 residues long. The germline V and J ends were trimmed by 4 bases and 4 bases, with 13 bases remaining between them. CDR3 DNA: TGCGCCAGCAGCCCAGAAGGGCAGAGTAATGAAAAACTGTTTTTT. It specifies CASSPEGQSNEKLFF.

There are a few counts of this clone. The chain couples TRBV30 to TRBJ1-5; D gene ambiguous. CDR3 length equals 14 residues. Trimming removed 0 bases from V and 7 bases from J, with 13 bases in between. Looked up from germline, CDR1 is GTSNPN and CDR2 is SVGIG (reference sequence). The chain's CDR3 is CAWSVRSADQPQHF. The CDR3 DNA sequence: TGTGCCTGGAGTGTACGATCGGCGGACCAGCCCCAGCATTTT.

This clone was counted between two and nine times. The CDR3 sequence: CSVQGPSGRARANTDTQYF. In nucleotides, the CDR3 is TGCAGCGTCCAGGGGCCTAGCGGGAGGGCCCGCGCGAACACAGATACGCAGTATTTT. The chain uses TRBV29-1 and TRBJ2-3; 12 nucleotides agree with TRBD2. The CDR3 runs to 19 residues. The V gene's germline CDR1 is SQVTM and CDR2 ANQGSEA. The V and J ends lost 6 bases and 2 bases, in that order; junction bases with no gene match: 18.

This clone was detected a few times. The V call is TRBV7-9, the J call TRBJ2-7, with 9 bases that match TRBD1. Looked up from germline, CDR1 is SEHNR and CDR2 is FQNEAQ (reference sequence). This CDR3 comprises 15 residues. Trimming took 2 bases from V and 6 from J; bases not matched to a gene: 8. CDR3 DNA sequence: TGTGCCAGCAGCTTACCCGGGACAGGGTACCGCGAGCAGTACTTC. It yields the protein CASSLPGTGYREQYF.

This clone appeared many times. This sequence joins TRBV12-5 and TRBJ2-4, with 7 nucleotides matching TRBD1. Per the germline V gene, CDR1 is LGHNT and CDR2 is FRNRAP. Unmatched junction bases numbered 0, after V lost 0 bases and J lost 7 bases. There are 13 residues in the CDR3. The CDR3 here is CASGLVQGNIQYF. In nucleotides, the CDR3 is TGTGCTAGTGGTTTGGTACAGGGGAACATTCAGTACTTC.

The chain is built from TRBV5-4 and TRBJ2-2; possible D gene TRBD2, 5 bases. Trimming left V 4 bases short and J 5 bases short, with 12 bases between. Germline V lookup: CDR1 SGHNT, CDR2 YYREEE (reference sequence). The CDR3 has 14 amino acids. The CDR3 protein is CASSMEARTGELFF. The CDR3 bases are TGTGCCAGCAGCATGGAGGCAAGAACCGGGGAGCTGTTTTTT.

This clone was seen a single time. The chain recombines TRBV13 with TRBJ2-1, with 8 bases that match TRBD1. CDR1 and CDR2 from the germline V gene are PRHDT and FYEKMQ (reference sequence). V lost 8 bases to trimming and J lost 6 bases; unmatched junction nucleotides: 9. This CDR3 spans 14 amino acids. CDR3 DNA: TGTGCCAGCGGGTTCAGGACAGGGTCCAATGAGCAGTTCTTC. Encoded protein: CASGFRTGSNEQFF.

This chain links TRBV7-9 with TRBJ2-1; 7 bases match TRBD1. J was trimmed by 2 bases and V by 6 bases; bases with no gene match: 13. Germline V CDR1 and CDR2: SEHNR, FQNEAQ (reference sequence). CDR3 length: 17 amino acids. The CDR3 nucleotides are TGTGCCAGCAGTTCCCACTTGACAGGGAGCCCCTACAATGAGCAGTTCTTC. As protein: CASSSHLTGSPYNEQFF.

This clone was recorded a few times. The CDR3 loop is CASSLGLPFDNEQFF. CDR3 DNA sequence: TGTGCCAGCAGCTTAGGACTACCTTTTGACAATGAGCAGTTCTTC. V and J are TRBV7-9 and TRBJ2-1, with a tentative D call TRBD2 (5 bases). Germline V gene lookup returns CDR1 SEHNR and CDR2 FQNEAQ (reference sequence). V gave up 1 base and J gave up 5 bases, with 12 bases separating them. The length of the CDR3 is 15 residues.

For this clone: The germline gene is not matched at one end of the junction; a read error may be the cause. This chain uses TRBV6-5 with TRBJ1-1; D call uncertain. Looked up from germline, CDR1 is MNHEY and CDR2 is SVGAGI. The length of the CDR3 is 11 residues. Here the CDR3 reads CAISVGTEAFF. CDR3 nucleotides: TGTGCCATCAGTGTCGGAACTGAAGCTTTCTTT.

This clone was picked up a small number of times. The J gene is TRBJ2-2, the V gene TRBV19; D gene unclear. Per the germline V gene, CDR1 is LNHDA and CDR2 is SQIVND (reference sequence). The germline V and J ends were trimmed by 6 bases and 2 bases, with 16 bases remaining between them. The CDR3 has 16 amino acids. In DNA, the CDR3 is TGTGCCAGTAGACCACGGGCAGGAACCAACACCGGGGAGCTGTTTTTT. Translated, it gives CASRPRAGTNTGELFF.

This clone was picked up a small number of times. The chain carries TRBV10-3 and TRBJ1-5, with unresolved D. The germline gives CDR1 ENHRY, CDR2 SYGVKD. The CDR3 sequence is 14 residues long. Trimming took off 3 bases at V and 2 bases at J, with 8 bases between the two ends. The CDR3 DNA sequence: TGTGCCATCAGTGACGGTCTGGGCAATCAGCCCCAGCATTTT. This sequence encodes CAISDGLGNQPQHF.

V gene TRBV30 combines with J gene TRBJ1-2; D remains ambiguous. The germline V gene has CDR1 GTSNPN and CDR2 SVGIG (reference sequence). The V gene lost 1 base and the J gene lost 4 bases, with 13 bases spanning the gap. The CDR3 consists of 14 residues. CDR3 sequence: CAWSARAKGYGYTF. The DNA of the CDR3 is TGTGCCTGGAGTGCGCGGGCAAAAGGCTATGGCTACACCTTC. Together with reference TRBV30 and TRBJ1-2, the CDR3 gives the full variable domain: SQTIHQWPATLVQPVGSPLSLECTVEGTSNPNLYWYRQAAGRGLQLLFYSVGIGQISSEVPQNLSASRPQDRQFILSSKKLLLSDSGFYLCAWSARAKGYGYTFGSGTRLTVV.

V is TRBV30 and J is TRBJ2-7; D remains unclear. Trimming removed 5 bases from V and 3 bases from J, with 17 bases in between. CDR1 is GTSNPN and CDR2 is SVGIG in the germline V gene (reference sequence). The CDR3 contains 14 residues. As DNA, the CDR3 is TGTGCCTGGGCTTGGGGTGGCGTAATCTACGAGCAGTACTTC. Translating it yields CAWAWGGVIYEQYF.

As for this clone: Other DNA sequences in this specimen translate into the identical CDR3. The chain uses TRBV4-3 and TRBJ2-7; TRBD1 aligns across 9 bases. Looked up from germline, CDR1 is LGHNA and CDR2 is YSLEER. Trimming took 4 bases from V and 3 from J; bases not matched to a gene: 4. The CDR3 runs 14 residues. CDR3 DNA: TGCGCCAGCAGCCTGGGACAGGGCTTCTACGAGCAGTACTTC. Residues: CASSLGQGFYEQYF.

This chain links TRBV20-1 with TRBJ2-5, with a weak D call TRBD2 (6 bases). CDR3 length: 10 amino acids. Trimming took off 7 bases at V and 4 bases at J, with 7 bases between the two ends. Germline V gene data show CDR1 as DFQATT and CDR2 as SNEGSKA (reference sequence). Here the CDR3 reads CSVGGETQYF. The CDR3 DNA is TGCAGTGTCGGGGGAGAGACCCAGTACTTC.

The rearrangement uses TRBV27 and TRBJ2-3, with D possibly matching TRBD2 (6 bases). The germline V gene encodes CDR1 MNHEY and CDR2 SMNVEV (reference sequence). Deletions cut 6 bases from V and 2 bases from J, with 15 bases between. The CDR3 has 15 residues. The CDR3 DNA sequence: TGTGCCAGCAGCCCGCGGGGCTCCCTCACAGATACGCAGTATTTT. Translation gives CASSPRGSLTDTQYF.